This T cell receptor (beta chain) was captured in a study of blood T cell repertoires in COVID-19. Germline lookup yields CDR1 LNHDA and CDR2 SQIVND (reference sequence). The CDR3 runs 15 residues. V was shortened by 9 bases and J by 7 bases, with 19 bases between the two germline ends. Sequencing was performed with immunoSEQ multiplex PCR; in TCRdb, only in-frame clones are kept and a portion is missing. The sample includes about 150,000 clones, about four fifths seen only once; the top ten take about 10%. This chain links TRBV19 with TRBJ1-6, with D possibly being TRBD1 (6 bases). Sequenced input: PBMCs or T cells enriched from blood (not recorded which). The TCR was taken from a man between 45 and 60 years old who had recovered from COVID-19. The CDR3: CASKPPGQRNSPLHF. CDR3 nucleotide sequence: TGTGCCAGCAAACCGCCGGGACAAAGGAATTCACCCCTCCACTTT.